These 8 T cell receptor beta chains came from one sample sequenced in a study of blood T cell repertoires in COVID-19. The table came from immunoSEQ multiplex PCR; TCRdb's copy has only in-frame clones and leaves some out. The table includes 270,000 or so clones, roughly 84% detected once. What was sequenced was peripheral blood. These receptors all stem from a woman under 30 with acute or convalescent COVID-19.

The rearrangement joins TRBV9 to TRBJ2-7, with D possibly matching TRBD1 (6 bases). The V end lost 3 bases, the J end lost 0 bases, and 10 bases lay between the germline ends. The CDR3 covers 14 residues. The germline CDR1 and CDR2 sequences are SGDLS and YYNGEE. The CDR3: CASSEGDGSYEQYF. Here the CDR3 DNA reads TGTGCCAGCAGCGAGGGGGACGGCTCCTACGAGCAGTACTTC.

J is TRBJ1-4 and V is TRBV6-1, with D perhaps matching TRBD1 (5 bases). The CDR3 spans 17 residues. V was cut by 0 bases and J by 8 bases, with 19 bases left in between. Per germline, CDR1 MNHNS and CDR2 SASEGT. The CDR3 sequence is CASSEALVVLGGEKLFF. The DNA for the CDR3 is TGTGCCAGCAGTGAAGCACTGGTTGTACTGGGGGGGGAAAAACTGTTTTTT.

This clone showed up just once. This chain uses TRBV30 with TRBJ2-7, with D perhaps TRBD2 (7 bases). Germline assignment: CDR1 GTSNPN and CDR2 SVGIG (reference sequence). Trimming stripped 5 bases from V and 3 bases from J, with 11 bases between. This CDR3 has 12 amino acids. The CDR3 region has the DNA TGTGCCTGGGGGGGAGGGGGCTACGAGCAGTACTTC. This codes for CAWGGGGYEQYF.

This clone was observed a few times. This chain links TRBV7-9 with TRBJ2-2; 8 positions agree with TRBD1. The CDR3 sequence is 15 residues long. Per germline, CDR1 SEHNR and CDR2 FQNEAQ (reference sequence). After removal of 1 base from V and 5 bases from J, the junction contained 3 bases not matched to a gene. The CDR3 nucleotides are TGTGCCAGCAGCTTAGGGCAGGGGGCGACCGGGGAGCTGTTTTTT. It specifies CASSLGQGATGELFF.

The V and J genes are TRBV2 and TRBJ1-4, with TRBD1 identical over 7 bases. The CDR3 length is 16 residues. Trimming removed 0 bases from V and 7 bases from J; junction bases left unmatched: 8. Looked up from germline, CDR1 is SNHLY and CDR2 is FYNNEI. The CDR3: CASSEATGDALEKLFF. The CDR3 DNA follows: TGTGCCAGCAGTGAAGCAACAGGGGACGCGCTTGAAAAACTGTTTTTT.

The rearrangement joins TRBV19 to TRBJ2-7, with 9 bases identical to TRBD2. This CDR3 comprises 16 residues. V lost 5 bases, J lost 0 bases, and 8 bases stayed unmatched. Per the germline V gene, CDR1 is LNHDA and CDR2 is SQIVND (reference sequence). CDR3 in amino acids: CASSPETSGLSYEQYF. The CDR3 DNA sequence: TGTGCCAGTAGTCCCGAGACTAGCGGCCTCTCCTACGAGCAGTACTTC. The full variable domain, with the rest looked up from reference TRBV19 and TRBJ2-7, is DGGITQSPKYLFRKEGQNVTLSCEQNLNHDAMYWYRQDPGQGLRLIYYSQIVNDFQKGDIAEGYSVSREKKESFPLTVTSAQKNPTAFYLCASSPETSGLSYEQYFGPGTRLTVT.

The CDR3 sequence: CASSKEQGWSTEAFF. Here the CDR3 DNA reads TGTGCCAGCTCGAAAGAACAGGGGTGGTCCACTGAAGCTTTCTTT. The gene calls are TRBV18 and TRBJ1-1, with 7 bases fitting TRBD1. Germline values: CDR1 KGHSH, CDR2 LQKENI. The trim removed 6 bases at V and 4 bases at J, leaving 11 bases unmatched. The CDR3 is made up of 15 amino acids.

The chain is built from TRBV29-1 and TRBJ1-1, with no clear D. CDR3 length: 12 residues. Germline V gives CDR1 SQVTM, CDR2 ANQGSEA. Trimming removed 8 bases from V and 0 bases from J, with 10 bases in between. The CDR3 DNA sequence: TGCAGCACTGTCCCGATGAACACTGAAGCTTTCTTT. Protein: CSTVPMNTEAFF.